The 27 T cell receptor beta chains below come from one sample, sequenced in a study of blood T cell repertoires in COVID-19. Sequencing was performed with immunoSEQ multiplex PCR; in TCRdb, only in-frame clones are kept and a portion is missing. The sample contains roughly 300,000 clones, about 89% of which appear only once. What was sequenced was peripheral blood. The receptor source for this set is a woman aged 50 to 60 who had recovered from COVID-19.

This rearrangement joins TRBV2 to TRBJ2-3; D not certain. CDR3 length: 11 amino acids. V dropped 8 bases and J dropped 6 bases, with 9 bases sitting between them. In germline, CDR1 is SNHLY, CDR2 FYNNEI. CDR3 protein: CASPFQDTQYF. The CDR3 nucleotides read TGTGCCAGCCCATTCCAGGATACGCAGTATTTT.

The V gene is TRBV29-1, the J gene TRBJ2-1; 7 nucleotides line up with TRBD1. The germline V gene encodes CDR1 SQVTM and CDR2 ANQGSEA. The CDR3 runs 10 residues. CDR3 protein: CSGDSNEQFF. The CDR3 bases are TGCAGTGGGGACAGCAATGAGCAGTTCTTC.

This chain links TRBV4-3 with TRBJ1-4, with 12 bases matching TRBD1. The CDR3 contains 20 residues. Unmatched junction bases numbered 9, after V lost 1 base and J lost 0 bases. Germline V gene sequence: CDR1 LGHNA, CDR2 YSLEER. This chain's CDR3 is CASSQGSGTGGYATNEKLFF. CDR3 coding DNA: TGCGCCAGCAGCCAAGGATCCGGGACAGGGGGCTACGCAACTAATGAAAAACTGTTTTTT.

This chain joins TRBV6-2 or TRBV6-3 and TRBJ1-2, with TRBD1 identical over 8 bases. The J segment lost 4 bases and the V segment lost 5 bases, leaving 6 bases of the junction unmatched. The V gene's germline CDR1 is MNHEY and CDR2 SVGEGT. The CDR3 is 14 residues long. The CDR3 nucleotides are TGTGCCAGCAGTAGGGACGGGACAGGCTATGGCTACACCTTC. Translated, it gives CASSRDGTGYGYTF.

The CDR3 sequence is CASSHGTTTYNEQFF. The DNA of the CDR3 is TGCGCCAGCAGCCACGGGACTACCACCTACAATGAGCAGTTCTTC. The J gene is TRBJ2-1, the V gene TRBV4-1; 7 bases line up with TRBD2. The CDR3 runs to 15 residues. Losses at the gene ends were 3 bases for V and 2 bases for J; bases not matched to a gene: 4. Germline values: CDR1 MGHRA, CDR2 YSYEKL.

As DNA, the CDR3 is TGTGCCAGCAGCGTTGCGGGAGAGTTCTCCTACAATGAGCAGTTCTTC. Its protein product is CASSVAGEFSYNEQFF. The chain uses TRBV9 and TRBJ2-1, with TRBD2 identical over 7 bases. This CDR3 is built from 16 residues. Per the germline V gene, CDR1 is SGDLS and CDR2 is YYNGEE. Unmatched junction bases numbered 5, after V lost 2 bases and J lost 0 bases.

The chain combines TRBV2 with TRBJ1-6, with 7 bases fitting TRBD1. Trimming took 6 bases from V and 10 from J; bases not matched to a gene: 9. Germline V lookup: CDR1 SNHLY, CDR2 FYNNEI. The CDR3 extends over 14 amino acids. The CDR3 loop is CASRVRGRYSPLHF. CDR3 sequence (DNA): TGTGCCAGCAGGGTTAGGGGGCGATACTCACCCCTCCACTTT.

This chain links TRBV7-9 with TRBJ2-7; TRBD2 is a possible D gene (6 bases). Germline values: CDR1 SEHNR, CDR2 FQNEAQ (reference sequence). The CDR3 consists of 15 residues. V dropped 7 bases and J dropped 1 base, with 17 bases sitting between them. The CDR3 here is CASIDLRRGSYEQYF. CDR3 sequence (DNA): TGTGCCAGCATTGATTTAAGGCGGGGATCCTACGAGCAGTACTTC.

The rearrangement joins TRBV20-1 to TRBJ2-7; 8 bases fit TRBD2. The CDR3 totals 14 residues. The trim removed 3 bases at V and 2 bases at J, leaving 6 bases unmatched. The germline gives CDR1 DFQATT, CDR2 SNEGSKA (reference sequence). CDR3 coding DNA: TGCAGTGCTAGTCCGACGGGAGGGCCCTACGAGCAGTACTTC. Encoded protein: CSASPTGGPYEQYF.

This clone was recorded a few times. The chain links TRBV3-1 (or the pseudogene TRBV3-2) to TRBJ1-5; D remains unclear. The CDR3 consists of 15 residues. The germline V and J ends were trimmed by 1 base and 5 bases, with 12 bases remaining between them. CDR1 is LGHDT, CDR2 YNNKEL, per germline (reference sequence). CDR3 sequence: CASSQAATSHQPQHF. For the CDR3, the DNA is TGTGCCAGCAGCCAAGCAGCGACGAGCCATCAGCCCCAGCATTTT.

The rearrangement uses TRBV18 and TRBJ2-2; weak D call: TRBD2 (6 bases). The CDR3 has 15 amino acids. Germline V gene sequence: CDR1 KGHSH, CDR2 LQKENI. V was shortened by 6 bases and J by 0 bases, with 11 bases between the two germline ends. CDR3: CASSKERANTGELFF. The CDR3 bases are TGTGCCAGCTCCAAGGAGCGGGCGAACACCGGGGAGCTGTTTTTT.

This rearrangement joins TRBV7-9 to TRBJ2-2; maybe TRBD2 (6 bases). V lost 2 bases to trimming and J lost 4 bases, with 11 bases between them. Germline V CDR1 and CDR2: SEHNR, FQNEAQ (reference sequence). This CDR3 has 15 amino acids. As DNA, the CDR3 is TGTGCCAGCAGCTTATTAACGGGAGCCACCGGGGAGCTGTTTTTT. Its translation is CASSLLTGATGELFF.

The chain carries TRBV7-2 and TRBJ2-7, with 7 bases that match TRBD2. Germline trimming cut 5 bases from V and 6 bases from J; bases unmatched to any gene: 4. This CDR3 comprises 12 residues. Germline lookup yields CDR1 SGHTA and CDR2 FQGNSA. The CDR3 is CASSRLAGEQYF. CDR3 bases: TGTGCCAGCAGCCGACTAGCAGGCGAGCAGTACTTC.

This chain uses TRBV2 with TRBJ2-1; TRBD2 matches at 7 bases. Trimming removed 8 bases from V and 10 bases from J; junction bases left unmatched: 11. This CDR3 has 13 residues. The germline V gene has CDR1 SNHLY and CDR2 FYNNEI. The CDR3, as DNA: TGTGCCAGCGACAAAAGACTAGCCCACGAGCAGTTCTTC. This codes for CASDKRLAHEQFF.

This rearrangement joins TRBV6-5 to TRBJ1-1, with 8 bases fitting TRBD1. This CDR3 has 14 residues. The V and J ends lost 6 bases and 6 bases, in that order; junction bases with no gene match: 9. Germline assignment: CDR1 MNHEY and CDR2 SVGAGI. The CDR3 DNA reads TGTGCCAGCAGCAAGACAGGGGCATTCGCTGAAGCTTTCTTT. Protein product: CASSKTGAFAEAFF.

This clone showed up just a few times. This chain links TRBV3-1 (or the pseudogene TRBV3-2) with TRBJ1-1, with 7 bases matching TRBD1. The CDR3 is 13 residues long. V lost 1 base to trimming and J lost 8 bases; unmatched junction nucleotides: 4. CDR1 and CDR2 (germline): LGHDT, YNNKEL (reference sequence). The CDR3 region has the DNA TGTGCCAGCAGCCAAGTGGGGGGACAGGAAGCTTTCTTT. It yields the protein CASSQVGGQEAFF.

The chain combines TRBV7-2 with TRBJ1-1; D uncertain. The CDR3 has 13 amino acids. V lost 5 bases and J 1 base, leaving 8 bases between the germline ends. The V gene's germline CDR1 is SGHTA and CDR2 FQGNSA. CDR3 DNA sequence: TGTGCCAGCAGCCACGGTGGGAACACTGAAGCTTTCTTT. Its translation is CASSHGGNTEAFF.

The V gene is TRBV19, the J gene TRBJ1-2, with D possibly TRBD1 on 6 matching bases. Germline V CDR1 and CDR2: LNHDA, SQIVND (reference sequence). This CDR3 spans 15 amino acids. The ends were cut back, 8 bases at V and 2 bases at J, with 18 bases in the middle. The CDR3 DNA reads TGTGCCAGTCGAATAGGACAGAACCTCAACTATGGCTACACCTTC. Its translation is CASRIGQNLNYGYTF.

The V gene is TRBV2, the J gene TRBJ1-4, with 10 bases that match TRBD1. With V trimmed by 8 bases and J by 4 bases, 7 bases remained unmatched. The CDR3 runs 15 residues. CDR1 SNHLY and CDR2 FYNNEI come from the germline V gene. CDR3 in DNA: TGTGCCAGCCTCGGACAGGGGGTGCTTAATGAAAAACTGTTTTTT. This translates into CASLGQGVLNEKLFF.

The CDR3: CASSWAGGTGELFF. The DNA for the CDR3 is TGTGCCAGCAGTTGGGCAGGGGGCACCGGGGAGCTGTTTTTT. The chain combines TRBV7-2 with TRBJ2-2; the match to TRBD1 covers 7 bases. CDR1 is SGHTA, CDR2 FQGNSA, per germline. CDR3 length: 14 amino acids. V shed 6 bases, J shed 4 bases, and the junction held 5 bases outside the gene matches.

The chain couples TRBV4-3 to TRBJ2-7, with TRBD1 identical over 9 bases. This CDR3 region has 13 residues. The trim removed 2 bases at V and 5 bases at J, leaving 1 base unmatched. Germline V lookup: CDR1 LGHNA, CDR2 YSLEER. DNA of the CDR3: TGCGCCAGCAGCCAAAACAGGGGGCACGAGCAGTACTTC. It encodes CASSQNRGHEQYF.

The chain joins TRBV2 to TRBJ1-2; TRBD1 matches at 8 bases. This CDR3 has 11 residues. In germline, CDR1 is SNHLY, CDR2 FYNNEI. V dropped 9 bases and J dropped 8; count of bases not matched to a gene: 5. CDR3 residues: CARDRAGGYTF. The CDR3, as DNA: TGTGCCAGGGACAGGGCGGGCGGCTACACCTTC.

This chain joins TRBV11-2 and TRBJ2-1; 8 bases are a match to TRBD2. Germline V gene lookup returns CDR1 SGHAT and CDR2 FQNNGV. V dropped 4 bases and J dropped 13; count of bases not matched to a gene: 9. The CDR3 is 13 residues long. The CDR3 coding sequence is TGTGCCAGCAGCTCCTACCAAGCGGGGGAACAGTTCTTC. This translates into CASSSYQAGEQFF.

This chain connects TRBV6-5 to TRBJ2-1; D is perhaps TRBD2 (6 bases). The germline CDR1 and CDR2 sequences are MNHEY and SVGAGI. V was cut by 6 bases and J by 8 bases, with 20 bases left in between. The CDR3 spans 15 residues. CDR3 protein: CASSINDRGGYEQFF. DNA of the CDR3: TGTGCCAGCAGCATAAACGACCGAGGAGGGTATGAGCAGTTCTTC.

The CDR3 nucleotides read TGTGCCACCAGTGATCCGGCTAGCGGGGGGGCCGATACGCAGTATTTT. Translation: CATSDPASGGADTQYF. This chain connects TRBV24-1 to TRBJ2-3; 12 positions agree with TRBD2. The CDR3 contains 16 residues. The V segment lost 3 bases and the J segment 6 bases; nucleotides outside the gene matches: 6. Looked up from germline, CDR1 is KGHDR and CDR2 is SFDVKD.

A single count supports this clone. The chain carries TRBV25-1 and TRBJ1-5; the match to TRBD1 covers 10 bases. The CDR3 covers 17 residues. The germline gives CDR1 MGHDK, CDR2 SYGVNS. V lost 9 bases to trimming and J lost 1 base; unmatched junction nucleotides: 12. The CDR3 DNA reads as TGTGCCAGAGGGACAGGGGAGTACACCCCGAGCAATCAGCCCCAGCATTTT. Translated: CARGTGEYTPSNQPQHF.

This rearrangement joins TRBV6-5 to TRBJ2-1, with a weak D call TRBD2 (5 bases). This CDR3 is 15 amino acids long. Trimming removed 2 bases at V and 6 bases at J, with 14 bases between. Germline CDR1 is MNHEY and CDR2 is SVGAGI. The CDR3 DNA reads TGTGCCAGCAGTTACGGGCAGATGGGAGTCAATGAGCAGTTCTTC. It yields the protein CASSYGQMGVNEQFF.